The 12 T cell receptor beta chains below come from one sample, sequenced in a study of control samples from healthy donors and cancer patients. Sequencing was performed with immunoSEQ multiplex PCR; in TCRdb, only in-frame clones are kept and a portion is missing. The sample lists about 160,000 clones, approximately 92% occurring once. Sample: blood. These receptors came from a woman between 55 and 75 years old in good health.

The CDR3 spells CARRPRGINEQYF. DNA for the CDR3: TGTGCCAGACGACCGCGGGGGATCAACGAGCAGTACTTC. The chain recombines TRBV9 with TRBJ2-7; TRBD2 agrees at 7 bases. V lost 8 bases to trimming and J lost 5 bases; unmatched junction nucleotides: 10. Germline assignment: CDR1 SGDLS and CDR2 YYNGEE. This CDR3 contains 13 residues.

The chain combines TRBV11-2 with TRBJ2-5, with TRBD1 identical over 7 bases. This CDR3 region has 16 residues. From germline, CDR1 is SGHAT and CDR2 FQNNGV. The V segment lost 4 bases and the J segment 0 bases; nucleotides outside the gene matches: 8. For the CDR3, the DNA is TGTGCCAGCAGCTGGGACAGAGAAGAGTACCAAGAGACCCAGTACTTC. Its translation is CASSWDREEYQETQYF.

The chain links TRBV7-8 to TRBJ2-2; the match to TRBD2 covers 8 bases. This CDR3 region has 15 residues. From germline, CDR1 is SGHVS and CDR2 FQNEAQ. V shed 5 bases, J shed 5 bases, and the junction held 7 bases outside the gene matches. The CDR3 DNA sequence: TGTGCCAGCAGCCCATCGGGGGGGCGGACCGGGGAGCTGTTTTTT. This gives the protein CASSPSGGRTGELFF.

The V and J genes are TRBV7-8 and TRBJ2-3, with 7 bases lining up with TRBD2. V shed 5 bases, J shed 0 bases, and the junction held 5 bases outside the gene matches. CDR3 size: 15 residues. The germline V gene has CDR1 SGHVS and CDR2 FQNEAQ. In nucleotides, the CDR3 is TGTGCCAGCAGCCCACTGGGGGGGAGCACAGATACGCAGTATTTT. This encodes CASSPLGGSTDTQYF.

The chain carries TRBV29-1 and TRBJ2-7; D might be TRBD1 or TRBD2, each matching 5 bases. The germline CDR1 and CDR2 sequences are SQVTM and ANQGSEA. This CDR3 spans 13 amino acids. V lost 4 bases, J lost 1 base, and 11 bases lay in between. The CDR3 region is CSVGGRQSYEQYF. The CDR3, as DNA: TGCAGCGTTGGAGGGAGACAGTCCTACGAGCAGTACTTC.

This clone was recorded only once. This chain connects TRBV4-1 to TRBJ2-1, with a weak D call TRBD1 (5 bases). Deletions cut 0 bases from V and 0 bases from J, with 12 bases between. This CDR3 contains 17 residues. Germline values: CDR1 MGHRA, CDR2 YSYEKL. The CDR3: CASSQDHRPVSYNEQFF. CDR3 sequence (DNA): TGCGCCAGCAGCCAAGATCACAGGCCTGTCTCCTACAATGAGCAGTTCTTC.

This sequence joins TRBV6-5 and TRBJ1-2, with D possibly being TRBD1 (5 bases). Trimming shortened V by 7 bases and J by 5 bases, and 20 bases separated the two germline ends. Germline V gives CDR1 MNHEY, CDR2 SVGAGI. This CDR3 has 15 amino acids. The CDR3 loop reads CASTHTSQDAYGYTF. DNA of the CDR3: TGTGCCAGCACCCACACATCACAGGACGCATATGGCTACACCTTC.

Only one count was recorded for this clone. The J gene is TRBJ1-3, the V gene TRBV2; no firm D call. The germline CDR1 and CDR2 sequences are SNHLY and FYNNEI. The CDR3 loop spans 14 amino acids. V was trimmed by 6 bases and J by 1 base, leaving 10 bases between them. CDR3 amino acids: CASRVDQSGNTIYF. The CDR3 DNA reads TGTGCCAGCAGGGTGGATCAGTCTGGAAACACCATATATTTT.

The chain joins TRBV5-1 to TRBJ1-2; D possibly corresponds to TRBD1 (6 bases). The CDR3 runs 14 residues. V lost 0 bases, J lost 8 bases, and 14 bases lay in between. Germline loops: CDR1 SGHRS, CDR2 YFSETQ. CDR3 DNA sequence: TGCGCCAGCAGCTTGGCGCGGCAGGGGAACGGCTACACCTTC. Amino acids: CASSLARQGNGYTF.

The rearrangement uses TRBV11-3 and TRBJ1-1; D gene ambiguous. Germline V gene sequence: CDR1 SGHNT, CDR2 YENEEA. The length of the CDR3 is 12 residues. V was trimmed by 4 bases and J by 3 bases, leaving 6 bases between them. The CDR3 is CASSSRDTEAFF. Written as DNA, the CDR3 is TGTGCCAGCAGCTCCCGGGACACTGAAGCTTTCTTT.

The chain combines TRBV7-8 with TRBJ1-5; 7 bases match TRBD1. This CDR3 comprises 16 residues. Trimming cost V 5 bases and J 0 bases; bases outside gene matches: 7. The germline gives CDR1 SGHVS, CDR2 FQNEAQ. CDR3 sequence reads: CASSRRDRNSNQPQHF. In DNA, the CDR3 is TGTGCCAGCAGCCGCCGGGACAGAAATAGCAATCAGCCCCAGCATTTT.

This clone came up once. The chain employs TRBV7-2 and TRBJ1-5, with D unresolved. The V and J ends lost 2 bases and 5 bases respectively, with 7 bases between them. Germline V gives CDR1 SGHTA, CDR2 FQGNSA. CDR3 length: 13 residues. CDR3 protein: CASSLLVDQPQHF. The CDR3 region has the DNA TGTGCCAGCAGCTTATTAGTTGATCAGCCCCAGCATTTT.